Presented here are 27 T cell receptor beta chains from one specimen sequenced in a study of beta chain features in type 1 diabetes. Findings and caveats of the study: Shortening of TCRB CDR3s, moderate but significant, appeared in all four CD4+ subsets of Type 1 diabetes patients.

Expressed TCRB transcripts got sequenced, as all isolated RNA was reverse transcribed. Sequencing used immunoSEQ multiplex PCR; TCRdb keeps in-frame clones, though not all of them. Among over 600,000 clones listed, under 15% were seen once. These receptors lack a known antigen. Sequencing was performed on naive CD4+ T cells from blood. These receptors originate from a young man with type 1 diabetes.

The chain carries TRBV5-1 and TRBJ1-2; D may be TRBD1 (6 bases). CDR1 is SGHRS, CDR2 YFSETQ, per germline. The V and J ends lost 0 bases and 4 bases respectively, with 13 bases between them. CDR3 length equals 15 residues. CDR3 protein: CASSLVWRGAYGYTF. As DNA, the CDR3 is TGCGCCAGCAGCTTGGTCTGGCGGGGGGCCTATGGCTACACCTTC.

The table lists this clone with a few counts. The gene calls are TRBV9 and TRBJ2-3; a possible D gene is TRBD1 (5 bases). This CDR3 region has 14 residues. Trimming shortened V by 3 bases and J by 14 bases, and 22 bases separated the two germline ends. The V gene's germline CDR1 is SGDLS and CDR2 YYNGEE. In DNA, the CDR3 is TGTGCCAGCAGCGCCCCCACCCTGGGGCTTTCGGGGTATTTT. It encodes CASSAPTLGLSGYF.

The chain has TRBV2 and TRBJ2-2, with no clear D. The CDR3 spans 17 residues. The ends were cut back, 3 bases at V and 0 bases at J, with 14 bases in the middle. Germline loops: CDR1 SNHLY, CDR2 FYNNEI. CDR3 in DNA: TGTGCCAGCAGTGAGCGGACGGTTTTAACGAACACCGGGGAGCTGTTTTTT. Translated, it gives CASSERTVLTNTGELFF.

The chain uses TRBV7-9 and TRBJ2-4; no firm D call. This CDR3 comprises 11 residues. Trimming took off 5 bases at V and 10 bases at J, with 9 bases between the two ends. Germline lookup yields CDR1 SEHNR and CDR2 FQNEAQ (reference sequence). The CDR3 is CASSETHIQYF. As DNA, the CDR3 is TGTGCCAGCAGCGAGACGCATATTCAGTACTTC.

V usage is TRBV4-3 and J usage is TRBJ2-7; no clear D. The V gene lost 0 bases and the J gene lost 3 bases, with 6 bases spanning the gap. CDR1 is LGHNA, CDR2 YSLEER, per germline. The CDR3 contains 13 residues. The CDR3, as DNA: TGCGCCAGCAGCCAAGATCGCGACTACGAGCAGTACTTC. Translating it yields CASSQDRDYEQYF.

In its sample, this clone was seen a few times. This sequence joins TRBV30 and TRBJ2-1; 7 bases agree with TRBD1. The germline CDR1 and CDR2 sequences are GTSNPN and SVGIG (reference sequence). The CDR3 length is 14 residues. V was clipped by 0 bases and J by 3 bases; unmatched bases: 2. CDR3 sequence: CAWSVGDSYNEQFF. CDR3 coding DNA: TGTGCCTGGAGTGTGGGGGACAGCTACAATGAGCAGTTCTTC.

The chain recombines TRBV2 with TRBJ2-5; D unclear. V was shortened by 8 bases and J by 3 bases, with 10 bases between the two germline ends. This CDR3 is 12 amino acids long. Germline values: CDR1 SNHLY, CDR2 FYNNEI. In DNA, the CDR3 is TGTGCCAGCCATGAAGCAGAAGAGACCCAGTACTTC. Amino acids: CASHEAEETQYF.

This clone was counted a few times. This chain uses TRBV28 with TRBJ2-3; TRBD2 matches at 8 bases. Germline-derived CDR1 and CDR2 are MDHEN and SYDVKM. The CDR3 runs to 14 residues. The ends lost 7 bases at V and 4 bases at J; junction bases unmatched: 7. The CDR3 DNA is TGTGCCAGCACCAACCGGGGGGGGGCAGATACGCAGTATTTT. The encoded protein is CASTNRGGADTQYF.

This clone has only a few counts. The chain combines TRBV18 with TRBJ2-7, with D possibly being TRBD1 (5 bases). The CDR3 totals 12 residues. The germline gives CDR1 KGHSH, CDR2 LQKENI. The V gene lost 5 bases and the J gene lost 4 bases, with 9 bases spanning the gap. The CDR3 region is CASSEGEYEQYF. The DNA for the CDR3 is TGTGCCAGCTCAGAAGGGGAATACGAGCAGTACTTC.

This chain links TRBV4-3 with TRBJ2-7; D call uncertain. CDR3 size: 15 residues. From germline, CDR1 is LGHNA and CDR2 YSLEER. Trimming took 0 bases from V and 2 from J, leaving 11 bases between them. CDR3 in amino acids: CASSQDLPGAYEQYF. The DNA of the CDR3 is TGCGCCAGCAGCCAAGATCTGCCAGGAGCCTACGAGCAGTACTTC.

The CDR3: CASSPSGAGANVLTF. The DNA of the CDR3 is TGTGCCAGCTCACCATCCGGGGCTGGGGCCAACGTCCTGACTTTC. This chain links TRBV18 with TRBJ2-6; D possibly corresponds to TRBD2 (5 bases). This CDR3 comprises 15 residues. Germline loops: CDR1 KGHSH, CDR2 LQKENI. V lost 2 bases to trimming and J lost 2 bases, with 7 bases between them.

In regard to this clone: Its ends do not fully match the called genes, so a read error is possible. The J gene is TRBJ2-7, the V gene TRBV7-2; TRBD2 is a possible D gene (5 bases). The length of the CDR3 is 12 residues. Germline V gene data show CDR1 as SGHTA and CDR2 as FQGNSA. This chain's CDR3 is CASSIRGHKFSF. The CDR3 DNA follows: TGTGCCAGCAGCATTCGCGGGCATAAATTCTCCTTC.

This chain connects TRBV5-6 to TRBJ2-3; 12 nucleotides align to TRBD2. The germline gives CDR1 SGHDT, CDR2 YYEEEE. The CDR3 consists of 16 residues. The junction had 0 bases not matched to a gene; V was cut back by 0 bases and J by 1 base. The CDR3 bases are TGTGCCAGCAGCTTGGCTAGCGGGGGGGGCACAGATACGCAGTATTTT. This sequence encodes CASSLASGGGTDTQYF.

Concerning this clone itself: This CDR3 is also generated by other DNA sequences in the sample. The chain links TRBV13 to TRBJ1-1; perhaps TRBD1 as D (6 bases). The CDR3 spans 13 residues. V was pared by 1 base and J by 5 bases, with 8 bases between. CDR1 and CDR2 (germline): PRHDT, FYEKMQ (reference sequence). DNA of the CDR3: TGTGCCAGCAGCTTAGACAGGGTAACTGAAGCTTTCTTT. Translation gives CASSLDRVTEAFF.

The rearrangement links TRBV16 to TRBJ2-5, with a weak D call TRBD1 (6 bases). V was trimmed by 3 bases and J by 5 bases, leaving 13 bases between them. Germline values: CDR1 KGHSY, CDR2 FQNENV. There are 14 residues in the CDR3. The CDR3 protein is CASSQLTGGETQYF. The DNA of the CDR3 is TGTGCCAGCAGCCAGTTGACAGGTGGCGAGACCCAGTACTTC.

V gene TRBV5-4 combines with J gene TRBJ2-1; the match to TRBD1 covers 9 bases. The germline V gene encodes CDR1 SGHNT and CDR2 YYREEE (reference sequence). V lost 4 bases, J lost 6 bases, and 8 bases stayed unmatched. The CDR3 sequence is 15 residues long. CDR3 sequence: CASSPRTGVRNEQFF. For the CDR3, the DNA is TGTGCCAGCAGCCCTCGGACAGGGGTCCGCAATGAGCAGTTCTTC.

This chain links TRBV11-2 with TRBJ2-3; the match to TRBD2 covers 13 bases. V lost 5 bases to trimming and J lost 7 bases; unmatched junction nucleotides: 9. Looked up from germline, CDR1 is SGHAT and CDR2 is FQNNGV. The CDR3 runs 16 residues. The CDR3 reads CASSRTSGGAGNTQYF. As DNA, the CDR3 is TGTGCCAGCAGCCGAACTAGCGGGGGGGCCGGGAATACGCAGTATTTT.

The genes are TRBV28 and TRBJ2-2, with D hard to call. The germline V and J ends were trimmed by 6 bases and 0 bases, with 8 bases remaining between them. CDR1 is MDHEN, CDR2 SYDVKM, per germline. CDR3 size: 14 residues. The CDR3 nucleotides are TGTGCCAGCAGGGACGGAACGAACACCGGGGAGCTGTTTTTT. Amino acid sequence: CASRDGTNTGELFF.

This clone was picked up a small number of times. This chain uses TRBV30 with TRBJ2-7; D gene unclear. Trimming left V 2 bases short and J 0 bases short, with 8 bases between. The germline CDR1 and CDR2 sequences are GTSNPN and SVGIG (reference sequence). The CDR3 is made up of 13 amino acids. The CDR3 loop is CAWSRGVSYEQYF. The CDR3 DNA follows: TGTGCCTGGAGTCGTGGTGTCTCCTACGAGCAGTACTTC.

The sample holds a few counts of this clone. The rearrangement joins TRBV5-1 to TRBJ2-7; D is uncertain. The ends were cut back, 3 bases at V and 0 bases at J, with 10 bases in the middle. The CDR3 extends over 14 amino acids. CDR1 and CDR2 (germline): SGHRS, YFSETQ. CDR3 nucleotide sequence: TGCGCCAGCAGCTCCGCTGTCCCCTCCTACGAGCAGTACTTC. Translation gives CASSSAVPSYEQYF.

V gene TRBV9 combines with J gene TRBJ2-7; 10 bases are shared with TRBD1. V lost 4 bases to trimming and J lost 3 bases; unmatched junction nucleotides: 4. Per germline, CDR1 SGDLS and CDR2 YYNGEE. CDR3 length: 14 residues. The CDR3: CASSPWTGGYEQYF. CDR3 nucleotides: TGTGCCAGCAGCCCTTGGACAGGGGGCTACGAGCAGTACTTC.

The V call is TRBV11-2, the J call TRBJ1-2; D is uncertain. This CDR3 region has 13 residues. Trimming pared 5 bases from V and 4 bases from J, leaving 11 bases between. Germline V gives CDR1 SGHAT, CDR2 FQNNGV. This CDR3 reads CASSPGPAYGYTF. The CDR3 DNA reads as TGTGCCAGCAGCCCCGGCCCTGCCTATGGCTACACCTTC. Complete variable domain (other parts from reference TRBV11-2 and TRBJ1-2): EAGVAQSPRYKIIEKRQSVAFWCNPISGHATLYWYQQILGQGPKLLIQFQNNGVVDDSQLPKDRFSAERLKGVDSTLKIQPAKLEDSAVYLCASSPGPAYGYTFGSGTRLTVV.

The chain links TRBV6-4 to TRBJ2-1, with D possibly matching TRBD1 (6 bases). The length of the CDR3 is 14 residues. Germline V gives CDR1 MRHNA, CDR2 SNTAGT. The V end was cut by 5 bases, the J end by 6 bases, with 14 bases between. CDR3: CASSQIGQSNEQFF. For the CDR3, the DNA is TGTGCCAGCAGTCAAATAGGACAGAGCAATGAGCAGTTCTTC.

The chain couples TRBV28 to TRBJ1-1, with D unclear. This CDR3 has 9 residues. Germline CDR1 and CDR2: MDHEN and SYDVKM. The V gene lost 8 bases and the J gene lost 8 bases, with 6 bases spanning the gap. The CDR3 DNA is TGTGCCAGCGGTAGAGAAGCTTTCTTT. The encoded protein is CASGREAFF.

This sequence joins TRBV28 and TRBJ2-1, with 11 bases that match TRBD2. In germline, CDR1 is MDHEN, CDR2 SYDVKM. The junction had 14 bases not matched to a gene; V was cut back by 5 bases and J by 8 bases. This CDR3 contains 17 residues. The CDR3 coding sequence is TGTGCCAGCAGTCCCCCCGGACTAGCGGGCGGTTTGGATGAGCAGTTCTTC. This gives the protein CASSPPGLAGGLDEQFF.

Written as DNA, the CDR3 is TGTGCCAGCAGTGAAACGGGACGGCAAAGCTCCTATAATTCACCCCTCCACTTT. Amino acid sequence: CASSETGRQSSYNSPLHF. The chain joins TRBV2 to TRBJ1-6; the D gene is possibly TRBD1 (5 bases). The CDR3 length is 18 residues. V was cut by 2 bases and J by 0 bases, with 14 bases left in between. CDR1 SNHLY and CDR2 FYNNEI come from the germline V gene.

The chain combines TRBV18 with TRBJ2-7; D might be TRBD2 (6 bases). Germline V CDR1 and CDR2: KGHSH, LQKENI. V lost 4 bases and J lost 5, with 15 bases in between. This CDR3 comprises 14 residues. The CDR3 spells CASSLRAREDEQYF. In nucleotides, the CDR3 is TGTGCCAGCTCACTACGGGCCAGGGAGGACGAGCAGTACTTC.